A selection of T cell receptor beta chains follows, all from one sample in a study of OX40 agonist ivuxolimab in advanced cancers. Profiled with immunoSEQ multiplex PCR; TCRdb holds only in-frame clones, not every one. The sample records tens of thousands of clones, 84% being singletons. Sample: CD4+ or CD8+ T cells sorted from blood, taken in a trial of the OX40 agonist ivuxolimab. The receptors were gathered from an adult with an advanced solid tumor such as melanoma, head and neck, liver or kidney cancer. Both conserved end residues are trimmed from each CDR3. Fields, in order: V gene, J gene, CDR3 protein.

TRBV5-5	TRBJ1-1	ASSPPMGEAF
TRBV7-6	TRBJ2-3	ASSEGSPDTQY
TRBV19	TRBJ1-2	ASSPSRGRLNYGYT
TRBV7-2	TRBJ2-7	ASSLAGTSRGEQY
TRBV19	TRBJ2-7	ASRDDTYEQY
TRBV7-6	TRBJ1-4	ASSLGFLGENEKLF
TRBV23-1	TRBJ1-5	ASSQGPEQPQH
TRBV7-9	TRBJ2-7	ASSARDKVVEQY
TRBV7-9	TRBJ2-1	ASSLVSTYNEQF
TRBV5-6	TRBJ1-1	ASSSGWDRRNTEAF
TRBV9	TRBJ2-2	ASSVNTGELF
TRBV28	TRBJ1-4	ASSFLGANEKLF
TRBV27	TRBJ1-3	ASTSRGAGNAFSGNTIY
TRBV7-3	TRBJ2-2	ASSHPGQSNTGELF
TRBV6-5	TRBJ1-1	ASSYSQGATEAF
TRBV28	TRBJ1-4	ASDASGTGGEKLF
TRBV7-9	TRBJ2-3	ASSPTSGDTDTQY
TRBV7-3	TRBJ2-7	ASSTREGTYEQY
TRBV7-2	TRBJ2-1	ASSLKGPKRGKQF
TRBV19	.	ASNPGQGEQY
TRBV11-3	TRBJ2-7	ASSGRAGGDEQY